This T cell receptor (beta chain) was captured in a study of cytotoxic CD8 clonotypes in ibrutinib-treated CLL. Study context: Among the patients, more than ten presented as relapsed/refractory and around 15 as treatment-naive; around 18 showed unmutated IGHV. Partial responses numbered around 24 and complete responses 2; after a median approximately 70 months, roughly 15 stayed remitted and some twelve progressed.

V dropped 9 bases and J dropped 5 bases, with 16 bases sitting between them. The CDR3 contains 14 residues. Germline V CDR1 and CDR2: MDHEN, SYDVKM. Study-wide results and caveats: Baseline clonality, higher than in age-matched healthy donors, tracked circulating CD8+ T-cell counts.

Sequenced by immunoSEQ multiplex PCR; TCRdb stores in-frame clones only, minus some. Among about 140,000 clones listed, 75% to 95% were seen once. Of note for this clone: Its antigen is unknown.

This receptor was taken from a human donor with chronic lymphocytic leukemia. The chain joins TRBV28 to TRBJ1-4; no definite D call. The material sequenced was PBMCs, taken after 12 months of ibrutinib treatment. CDR3 protein: CASSPGRLNEKLFF. The CDR3 DNA reads as TGTGCCAGTTCCCCCGGGAGGCTAAATGAAAAACTGTTTTTT. Looking up the rest from reference TRBV28 and TRBJ1-4 gives the full variable domain: DVKVTQSSRYLVKRTGEKVFLECVQDMDHENMFWYRQDPGLGLRLIYFSYDVKMKEKGDIPEGYSVSREKKERFSLILESASTNQTSMYLCASSPGRLNEKLFFGSGTQLSVL.